The present T cell receptor (beta chain) was sequenced within a study of cytomegalovirus exposure and HLA in healthy donors. A remark on this clone: Its cognate antigen is unknown.

Study findings and constraints: Of the V segments, some could not be distinguished, including TRBV6-2 and TRBV6-3, and were excluded.

The study ran its PCR with 60 Vbeta and 13 Jbeta primers. Profiled with immunoSEQ multiplex PCR; TCRdb holds only in-frame clones, not every one. In the table there are approximately 130,000 clones, 55% to 80% of which are singletons. The CDR3 length is 13 residues. Germline CDR1 MNHEY, CDR2 SVGAGI. V dropped 5 bases and J dropped 8 bases, with 10 bases sitting between them. This rearrangement joins TRBV6-5 to TRBJ1-6, with D hard to call. The sequenced material came from PBMCs. The TCR was taken from a woman aged 40 to 55 in good health and CMV-seronegative. The CDR3 sequence: CASSKAIHSPLHF. CDR3 in DNA: TGTGCCAGCAGTAAAGCTATCCATTCACCCCTCCACTTT.